This entry is about one T cell receptor beta chain. What it binds is not known. This entry is derived from a study of shared clonotypes between healthy human individuals. Across the whole study: Each donor contributed plates that comprised three CD4 naive, three CD4 memory, two CD8 naive and one CD8 memory. Study conclusions and caveats: Sampling covered blood only; tissue repertoires likely differ. Generally, naive subsets came out with larger estimated richness than memory subsets.

Libraries were prepared by immunoSEQ multiplex PCR; TCRdb keeps only in-frame clonotypes and omits some of them. The sample holds approximately 1.5 million clones, about 98.5% seen once. The source of this sequence is a man younger than 45 in good health. The source material was naive CD4+ T cells sorted from blood. Stated subset: CD45RA+ positively selected.

This chain's CDR3 is CASSIGPTGLLNPQHF. The CDR3 DNA sequence: TGTGCCAGTAGTATAGGGCCCACAGGATTACTAAATCCCCAGCATTTT. The V call is TRBV19, the J call TRBJ1-5; TRBD1 might be the D (5 bases). The V gene lost 1 base and the J gene lost 10 bases, with 20 bases spanning the gap. This CDR3 comprises 16 residues. Per germline, CDR1 LNHDA and CDR2 SQIVND (reference sequence).